Listed below are T cell receptor beta chains from one sample, sequenced in a study of blood T cell repertoires in COVID-19. TCRdb's table, derived via immunoSEQ multiplex PCR, lists solely in-frame clones and lacks some. The sample yields about 50,000 clones, approximately 84% seen once. The sample consisted of peripheral blood. The receptors derive from a human donor with active COVID-19. The donor label of this sample is uncertain. Each CDR3 is given with its conserved first and last residue. Fields, in order: V gene, J gene, clone size, D gene, CDR3 protein, CDR3 DNA. D genes are given only for firm matches. Some rows mark clone size as missing; the rest say once, few, many or name a class of expanded clone.

V: TRBV5-1; J: TRBJ2-7; size: -; D: TRBD1; CDR3: CASSVRDREKYF; DNA: TGCGCCAGCAGCGTAAGGGACAGGGAGAAGTACTTC
V: TRBV10-2; J: TRBJ2-3; size: -; D: TRBD2; CDR3: CASRTSGGLNSDTQYF; DNA: TGCGCCAGCAGGACTAGCGGGGGGCTGAACTCAGATACGCAGTATTTT
V: TRBV6-6; J: TRBJ1-5; size: -; D: -; CDR3: CASSYGQTSTDQPQHF; DNA: TGTGCCAGCAGTTACGGACAGACAAGCACAGATCAGCCCCAGCATTTT
V: TRBV19; J: TRBJ1-1; size: -; D: -; CDR3: CASALWGDDTEAFF; DNA: TGTGCCAGTGCCCTCTGGGGGGACGACACTGAAGCTTTCTTT
V: TRBV10-3; J: TRBJ2-7; size: -; D: TRBD1; CDR3: CAVSRDSGTYEQYF; DNA: TGTGCCGTCAGCCGGGACAGTGGGACCTACGAGCAGTACTTC
V: TRBV11-2; J: TRBJ2-7; size: few; D: TRBD2; CDR3: CASSLMPGLAGYEQYF; DNA: TGTGCCAGCAGCCTCATGCCGGGACTAGCGGGCTACGAGCAGTACTTC
V: TRBV4-2; J: TRBJ1-2; size: -; D: -; CDR3: CASSQDGSGGASVTF; DNA: TGTGCCAGCAGCCAAGATGGATCGGGGGGCGCTTCTGTCACCTTC
V: TRBV5-4; J: TRBJ1-1; size: once; D: -; CDR3: CASSPDLGGVFTEAFF; DNA: TGTGCCAGCAGCCCCGATTTGGGCGGGGTTTTTACTGAAGCTTTCTTT
V: TRBV3-1/TRBV3-2; J: TRBJ2-1; size: -; D: TRBD2; CDR3: CAGSLLAGIYNEQFF; DNA: TGTGCCGGCAGTTTACTAGCGGGTATCTACAATGAGCAGTTCTTC
V: TRBV5-8; J: TRBJ2-7; size: -; D: TRBD1; CDR3: CASSHTGTGAGEQYF; DNA: TGTGCCAGCAGTCATACCGGGACAGGGGCGGGTGAGCAGTACTTC
V: TRBV5-8; J: TRBJ2-2; size: -; D: -; CDR3: CASSLQGLAPGELFF; DNA: TGTGCCAGCAGCTTGCAGGGTCTGGCACCCGGGGAGCTGTTTTTT
V: TRBV7-8; J: TRBJ1-5; size: -; D: TRBD1; CDR3: CASAGGDRAINQPQHF; DNA: TGTGCCAGCGCGGGGGGAGACAGGGCCATTAATCAGCCCCAGCATTTT
V: TRBV5-4; J: TRBJ1-4; size: -; D: -; CDR3: CASSPGRAPNEKLFF; DNA: TGTGCCAGCAGCCCGGGCAGGGCTCCTAATGAAAAACTGTTTTTT
V: TRBV19; J: TRBJ2-7; size: -; D: TRBD2; CDR3: CASRRTSAGYEQYF; DNA: TGTGCCAGTAGAAGGACTAGCGCGGGCTACGAGCAGTACTTC
V: TRBV9; J: TRBJ2-2; size: -; D: -; CDR3: CASSVAREMNTGELFF; DNA: TGTGCCAGCAGCGTAGCACGGGAAATGAACACCGGGGAGCTGTTTTTT
V: TRBV25-1; J: TRBJ2-2; size: -; D: TRBD1; CDR3: CASSELWTGVGGELFF; DNA: TGTGCCAGCAGTGAATTGTGGACAGGGGTTGGCGGGGAGCTGTTTTTT
V: TRBV2; J: TRBJ2-7; size: -; D: -; CDR3: CASSRQTSTEQYF; DNA: TGTGCCAGCAGTCGGCAGACTTCTACCGAGCAGTACTTC
V: TRBV2; J: TRBJ1-5; size: -; D: TRBD1; CDR3: CASSRTGALGNQPQHF; DNA: TGTGCCAGCAGCCGGACAGGGGCACTTGGAAATCAGCCCCAGCATTTT
V: TRBV25-1; J: TRBJ2-3; size: -; D: -; CDR3: CASSESGRHTQYF; DNA: TGTGCCAGCAGTGAGTCTGGCCGTCATACGCAGTATTTT
V: TRBV27; J: TRBJ2-1; size: -; D: -; CDR3: CASSEEKQFF; DNA: TGTGCCAGCAGTGAAGAGAAACAGTTCTTC
V: TRBV7-2; J: TRBJ2-7; size: once; D: TRBD1; CDR3: CASSSQPGQGGHEQYF; DNA: TGTGCCAGCAGCTCGCAACCGGGACAGGGTGGTCACGAGCAGTACTTC
V: TRBV7-2; J: TRBJ2-1; size: -; D: TRBD2; CDR3: CASSQPGLAGGNNEQFF; DNA: TGTGCCAGCAGCCAACCCGGACTAGCGGGGGGTAACAATGAGCAGTTCTTC
V: TRBV5-4; J: TRBJ1-2; size: -; D: -; CDR3: CASTDATAAYGYTF; DNA: TGTGCCAGCACCGATGCAACAGCCGCCTATGGCTACACCTTC
V: TRBV29-1; J: TRBJ2-3; size: -; D: -; CDR3: CSVVRGPDTQYF; DNA: TGCAGCGTCGTCAGGGGTCCAGATACGCAGTATTTT
V: TRBV18; J: TRBJ2-1; size: once; D: TRBD2; CDR3: CASSPPGLAGSNEQFF; DNA: TGTGCCAGCTCACCACCGGGACTAGCGGGGAGCAATGAGCAGTTCTTC
V: TRBV6-5; J: TRBJ2-4; size: -; D: TRBD1; CDR3: CATQGARKNIQYF; DNA: TGTGCCACCCAGGGGGCGCGAAAAAACATTCAGTACTTC
V: TRBV10-3; J: TRBJ1-1; size: -; D: TRBD1; CDR3: CAISGDRGPGDTEAFF; DNA: TGTGCCATCAGTGGGGACAGGGGGCCGGGGGACACTGAAGCTTTCTTT
V: TRBV19; J: TRBJ2-6; size: few; D: -; CDR3: CASSTGDSSGANVLTF; DNA: TGTGCCAGTAGCACCGGAGACAGCTCTGGGGCCAACGTCCTGACTTTC
V: TRBV2; J: TRBJ1-6; size: -; D: TRBD1; CDR3: CASRGQHNSPLHF; DNA: TGTGCCAGCAGGGGACAGCATAATTCACCCCTCCACTTT
V: TRBV28; J: TRBJ1-1; size: -; D: TRBD1; CDR3: CASSPPGGYTEAFF; DNA: TGTGCCAGCAGCCCACCAGGGGGCTACACTGAAGCTTTCTTT
V: TRBV21-1; J: TRBJ2-2; size: -; D: -; CDR3: CASSPRDSGTGELFF; DNA: TGTGCCAGCAGCCCCAGGGACAGCGGCACCGGGGAGCTGTTTTTT
V: TRBV24-1; J: TRBJ2-3; size: -; D: TRBD2; CDR3: CATSDAGGPDTQYF; DNA: TGTGCCACCAGTGATGCGGGGGGCCCAGATACGCAGTATTTT
V: TRBV27; J: TRBJ2-1; size: -; D: -; CDR3: CASSLSGQGSYNEQFF; DNA: TGTGCCAGCAGTTTATCGGGGCAAGGGTCATACAATGAGCAGTTCTTC